Following are 13 T cell receptor beta chains from one sample sequenced in a study of blood T cell repertoires in COVID-19. Clones were sequenced by immunoSEQ multiplex PCR, and TCRdb holds only the in-frame ones, with some missing. Among 43,000 or so clones listed, roughly 87% were seen once. Sequenced material: peripheral blood. The receptors were gathered from a man aged 55-75 years with active COVID-19.

The CDR3 DNA reads TGTGCCAGCAGCTTATGGGGGCCAGGGTCAACTAATGAAAAACTGTTTTTT. This translates into CASSLWGPGSTNEKLFF. The chain employs TRBV7-2 and TRBJ1-4; tentative D call: TRBD1 (6 bases). V lost 2 bases, J lost 0 bases, and 13 bases lay in between. The CDR3 runs to 17 residues. The germline V gene has CDR1 SGHTA and CDR2 FQGNSA.

J is TRBJ2-1 and V is TRBV5-1; 7 positions agree with TRBD2. The germline CDR1 and CDR2 sequences are SGHRS and YFSETQ. The V gene end was trimmed by 0 bases and the J gene end by 7 bases; junction bases not matched to a gene: 4. The CDR3 spans 14 residues. The CDR3 reads CASSLGSSGNEQFF. The CDR3 DNA reads TGCGCCAGCAGCTTGGGTTCTAGCGGTAATGAGCAGTTCTTC.

The chain carries TRBV5-6 and TRBJ2-1; TRBD1 agrees at 11 bases. In germline, CDR1 is SGHDT, CDR2 YYEEEE. This CDR3 spans 15 amino acids. V was pared by 4 bases and J by 9 bases, with 9 bases of the junction left unmatched. The CDR3 is CASSPGRTGGGEQFF. The CDR3 coding sequence is TGTGCCAGCAGCCCCGGGAGGACAGGGGGCGGTGAGCAGTTCTTC. Supplemented by reference TRBV5-6 and TRBJ2-1, the full variable domain reads DAGVTQSPTHLIKTRGQQVTLRCSPKSGHDTVSWYQQALGQGPQFIFQYYEEEERQRGNFPDRFSGHQFPNYSSELNVNALLLGDSALYLCASSPGRTGGGEQFFGPGTRLTVL.

The rearrangement links TRBV10-1 to TRBJ2-1, with 9 bases matching TRBD2. V was pared by 6 bases and J by 9 bases, with 15 bases of the junction left unmatched. The CDR3 has 16 amino acids. Germline-derived CDR1 and CDR2 are WNHNN and SYGVQD (reference sequence). In nucleotides, the CDR3 is TGCGCCAGCAGACGATTACCAAGCGGGAGGCGGGGTGAGCAGTTCTTC. The encoded protein is CASRRLPSGRRGEQFF.

In its sample, this clone was seen a few times. The V call is TRBV28, the J call TRBJ2-7; 13 positions match TRBD2. The germline V gene encodes CDR1 MDHEN and CDR2 SYDVKM. The V segment lost 6 bases and the J segment 3 bases; nucleotides outside the gene matches: 5. The CDR3 runs 15 residues. CDR3 bases: TGTGCCAGCAGGGCCGGGACTAGCGGGAACTACGAGCAGTACTTC. Its translation is CASRAGTSGNYEQYF.

In this sample, this clone turned up a few times. This chain uses TRBV28 with TRBJ2-1, with 10 bases matching TRBD2. This CDR3 contains 17 residues. In germline, CDR1 is MDHEN, CDR2 SYDVKM. With V trimmed by 4 bases and J by 0 bases, 6 bases remained unmatched. The CDR3 DNA reads as TGTGCCAGCAGTTCCCTACTAGCGGGGATCTCCTACAATGAGCAGTTCTTC. Translation gives CASSSLLAGISYNEQFF.

This chain connects TRBV13 to TRBJ2-5, with D unclear. V was cut by 5 bases and J by 0 bases, with 10 bases left in between. This CDR3 has 14 amino acids. The germline gives CDR1 PRHDT, CDR2 FYEKMQ (reference sequence). CDR3 sequence reads: CASSPKSYQETQYF. In DNA form, the CDR3 reads TGTGCCAGCAGCCCTAAGTCATACCAAGAGACCCAGTACTTC.

This clone was detected once. This rearrangement joins TRBV4-2 to TRBJ2-1; TRBD2 aligns across 14 bases. The trim removed 4 bases at V and 7 bases at J, leaving 12 bases unmatched. Germline CDR1 reads LGHNA; CDR2 reads YNFKEQ. The CDR3 totals 18 residues. The CDR3 sequence: CASSRTGTSGGLGNEQFF. CDR3 DNA: TGTGCCAGCAGCCGAACGGGGACTAGCGGGGGTTTGGGGAATGAGCAGTTCTTC.

The genes are TRBV11-3 and TRBJ2-5; TRBD1 aligns across 10 bases. Per the germline V gene, CDR1 is SGHNT and CDR2 is YENEEA. After removal of 6 bases from V and 7 bases from J, the junction contained 17 bases not matched to a gene. The CDR3 covers 17 residues. CDR3 bases: TGTGCCAGCAGACCCACCCGACAGGGGGCACCTAGGTCGACCCAGTACTTC. It is translated as CASRPTRQGAPRSTQYF.

The chain links TRBV5-1 to TRBJ1-4; TRBD1 matches 7 bases. Germline V gene data show CDR1 as SGHRS and CDR2 as YFSETQ. This CDR3 comprises 15 residues. Trimming removed 5 bases from V and 4 bases from J; junction bases left unmatched: 8. The CDR3 protein is CASRGSTGSNEKLFF. The CDR3 DNA follows: TGCGCCAGCAGAGGATCGACAGGGAGTAATGAAAAACTGTTTTTT.

The V gene is TRBV3-1 (or the pseudogene TRBV3-2), the J gene TRBJ2-7, with 7 bases matching TRBD1. V was pared by 5 bases and J by 4 bases, with 8 bases of the junction left unmatched. The germline gives CDR1 LGHDT, CDR2 YNNKEL (reference sequence). The CDR3 length is 14 residues. The CDR3 sequence: CASSRGRVVYEQYF. CDR3 bases: TGTGCCAGCAGCAGGGGGCGCGTAGTATACGAGCAGTACTTC.

The chain is built from TRBV4-2 and TRBJ2-1; 10 bases are a match to TRBD2. This CDR3 contains 15 residues. Trimming took 0 bases from V and 10 from J; bases not matched to a gene: 6. CDR1 and CDR2 from the germline V gene are LGHNA and YNFKEQ. The CDR3 loop is CASSQERAGGQEQFF. CDR3 in DNA: TGTGCCAGCAGCCAAGAGAGAGCGGGGGGGCAAGAGCAGTTCTTC.

The chain combines TRBV11-2 with TRBJ1-6; TRBD1 is a possible D gene (5 bases). CDR3 size: 15 residues. Trimming took off 0 bases at V and 8 bases at J, with 11 bases between the two ends. Looked up from germline, CDR1 is SGHAT and CDR2 is FQNNGV. CDR3 in DNA: TGTGCCAGCAGCTTAGAGTGGGGCGGATATTCACCCCTCCACTTT. Amino acid sequence: CASSLEWGGYSPLHF.